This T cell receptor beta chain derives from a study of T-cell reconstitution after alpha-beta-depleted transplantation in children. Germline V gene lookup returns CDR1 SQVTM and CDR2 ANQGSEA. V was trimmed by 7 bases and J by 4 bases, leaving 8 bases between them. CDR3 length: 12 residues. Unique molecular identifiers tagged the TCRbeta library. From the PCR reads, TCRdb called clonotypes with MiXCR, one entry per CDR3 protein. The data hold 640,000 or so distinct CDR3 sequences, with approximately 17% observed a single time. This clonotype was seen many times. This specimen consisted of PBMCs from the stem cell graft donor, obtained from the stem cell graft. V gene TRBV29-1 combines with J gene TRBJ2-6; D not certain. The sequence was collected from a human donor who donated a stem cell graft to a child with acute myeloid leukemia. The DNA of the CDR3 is TGCAGCGCAGAATCGGGGGCCAACGTCCTGACTTTC. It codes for CSAESGANVLTF.